This TCR beta chain stems from a study of T-cell memory formation after mild COVID-19. CDR3 length equals 15 residues. The ends were cut back, 4 bases at V and 5 bases at J, with 15 bases in the middle. Germline values: CDR1 SGHDN, CDR2 FVKESK. TCRdb called the 5' RACE reads again in MiXCR, with one record for every CDR3 protein. The sample carries about 410,000 distinct CDR3 sequences, roughly 18% recorded once. This clonotype was picked up many times. The clonotype comes from a man between 18 and 35 years old who had mild COVID-19 (a few samples of this study predate the infection). Cell type and time point are not known. The rearrangement links TRBV14 to TRBJ2-1; weak D call: TRBD2 (6 bases). Sequencing used PBMCs or a T cell subset sorted from them (not recorded which). DNA of the CDR3: TGTGCCAGCAGCCCCACTGGGACTTCCCACAATGAGCAGTTCTTC. Amino acid sequence: CASSPTGTSHNEQFF.